The 32 T cell receptor beta chains listed next were all sequenced from one sample in a study of blood T cell repertoires in COVID-19. Clones were read by immunoSEQ multiplex PCR, and TCRdb kept only the in-frame ones, dropping some. The table shows about 190,000 clones, with roughly 82% occurring only once. The sequencing sample was made of peripheral blood. These receptors came from a woman between 55 and 75 years old with COVID-19, enrolled during active disease.

The chain is built from TRBV5-6 and TRBJ2-3, with 8 positions matching TRBD2. Germline V gives CDR1 SGHDT, CDR2 YYEEEE. CDR3 size: 15 residues. V was pared by 4 bases and J by 5 bases, with 9 bases of the junction left unmatched. As DNA, the CDR3 is TGTGCCAGCAGCGTTCGGCGGGGGGATAGAGATACGCAGTATTTT. Translation gives CASSVRRGDRDTQYF.

The chain links TRBV14 to TRBJ1-1; D ambiguous. Trimming left V 0 bases short and J 5 bases short, with 7 bases between. Germline values: CDR1 SGHDN, CDR2 FVKESK. The CDR3 is made up of 13 amino acids. The CDR3 DNA sequence: TGTGCCAGCAGCCAAGATTTCAGGACTGAAGCTTTCTTT. Encoded protein: CASSQDFRTEAFF.

This clone was observed a handful of times. CDR3 bases: TGTGCCAGCACCAGACTAGCGGGAGGTACCGGGGAGCTGTTTTTT. Translated: CASTRLAGGTGELFF. The gene calls are TRBV7-3 and TRBJ2-2, with 13 bases lining up with TRBD2. Germline lookup yields CDR1 SGHTA and CDR2 FQGTGA. Trimming took 7 bases from V and 5 from J; bases not matched to a gene: 4. The CDR3 contains 15 residues.

This clone was picked up a small number of times. This chain links TRBV2 with TRBJ2-5; 8 bases are a match to TRBD2. The V segment lost 4 bases and the J segment 3 bases; nucleotides outside the gene matches: 10. CDR3 length equals 16 residues. Germline CDR1 is SNHLY and CDR2 is FYNNEI. The CDR3: CASSGGSGGLKETQYF. The CDR3 region has the DNA TGTGCCAGCAGTGGCGGGAGCGGGGGTTTGAAAGAGACCCAGTACTTC. Full variable domain (rest looked up from reference TRBV2 and TRBJ2-5): EPEVTQTPSHQVTQMGQEVILRCVPISNHLYFYWYRQILGQKVEFLVSFYNNEISEKSEIFDDQFSVERPDGSNFTLKIRSTKLEDSAMYFCASSGGSGGLKETQYFGPGTRLLVL.

The gene calls are TRBV7-6 and TRBJ2-2, with D possibly TRBD2 on 5 matching bases. Germline V CDR1 and CDR2: SGHVS, FNYEAQ. CDR3 length: 16 residues. With 5 bases removed from V and 5 bases from J, the gap between germline ends came to 18 bases. The CDR3 DNA sequence: TGTGCCAGCAGCCCCTGGACTCCGGTGGGAACCGGGGAGCTGTTTTTT. Amino acid sequence: CASSPWTPVGTGELFF.

This chain links TRBV5-5 with TRBJ1-5; a weak D match, TRBD1 (5 bases). This CDR3 is built from 17 residues. Germline loops: CDR1 SGHKS, CDR2 YYEKEE (reference sequence). The ends were cut back, 0 bases at V and 6 bases at J, with 19 bases in the middle. CDR3 bases: TGTGCCAGCAGCTTGGCATTCCCAGGGCTGATGAGTCAGCCCCAGCATTTT. It specifies CASSLAFPGLMSQPQHF.

The chain joins TRBV19 to TRBJ1-2, with 8 bases identical to TRBD1. V was pared by 2 bases and J by 6 bases, with 5 bases of the junction left unmatched. This CDR3 comprises 14 residues. Germline V gene lookup returns CDR1 LNHDA and CDR2 SQIVND (reference sequence). The CDR3 region is CASSIQGQADGYTF. CDR3 sequence (DNA): TGTGCCAGTAGTATACAGGGACAGGCCGATGGCTACACCTTC.

This chain uses TRBV5-1 with TRBJ1-6; a possible D gene is TRBD1 (6 bases). With 0 bases removed from V and 7 bases from J, the gap between germline ends came to 8 bases. Germline-derived CDR1 and CDR2 are SGHRS and YFSETQ. The CDR3 consists of 14 residues. The CDR3 nucleotides read TGCGCCAGCAGCTTGGAACAGGGAAATTCACCCCTCCACTTT. Its translation: CASSLEQGNSPLHF.

The CDR3 DNA follows: TGTGCCAGCACCCCCAATCGGGATGCTTTCTTT. This sequence encodes CASTPNRDAFF. The gene calls are TRBV27 and TRBJ1-1; D is uncertain. Per the germline V gene, CDR1 is MNHEY and CDR2 is SMNVEV (reference sequence). This CDR3 has 11 amino acids. Trimming pared 7 bases from V and 11 bases from J, leaving 14 bases between.

This rearrangement joins TRBV7-2 to TRBJ1-6, with TRBD1 identical over 10 bases. Per germline, CDR1 SGHTA and CDR2 FQGNSA. There are 16 residues in the CDR3. With 3 bases clipped from V and 9 bases from J, the junction kept 8 bases outside the gene matches. Here the CDR3 reads CASSLIPGQGTSPLHF. CDR3 DNA: TGTGCCAGCAGCTTGATACCGGGACAGGGGACTTCACCCCTCCACTTT.

The CDR3 DNA reads TGTGCCAGCAGCCAAGATCAACAGGGGGCGCCCTATGGCTACACCTTC. Its protein product is CASSQDQQGAPYGYTF. The chain carries TRBV4-2 and TRBJ1-2; 9 nucleotides line up with TRBD1. V shed 0 bases and J 4 bases; nucleotides not matched to a gene: 6. This CDR3 is built from 16 residues. In germline, CDR1 is LGHNA, CDR2 YNFKEQ.

V is TRBV7-9 and J is TRBJ1-2; D may be TRBD1 (5 bases). V dropped 5 bases and J dropped 0 bases, with 10 bases sitting between them. The length of the CDR3 is 14 residues. Germline loops: CDR1 SEHNR, CDR2 FQNEAQ (reference sequence). The CDR3 reads CASSPDKTNYGYTF. For the CDR3, the DNA is TGTGCCAGCAGCCCGGACAAGACTAACTATGGCTACACCTTC.

This clone was counted between two and nine times. The chain joins TRBV9 to TRBJ1-2, with 7 bases fitting TRBD1. V lost 4 bases to trimming and J lost 5 bases; unmatched junction nucleotides: 14. The CDR3 spans 16 residues. Germline loops: CDR1 SGDLS, CDR2 YYNGEE. CDR3 sequence reads: CASSPFDRVGKYGYTF. CDR3 bases: TGTGCCAGCAGCCCTTTTGACAGGGTGGGAAAATATGGCTACACCTTC.

A word on this clone: The sample contains more than one DNA sequence encoding this CDR3. The rearrangement joins TRBV9 to TRBJ2-2; a weak D match, TRBD2 (6 bases). V was clipped by 0 bases and J by 1 base, with 7 bases between them. This CDR3 is 15 amino acids long. Germline V gene data show CDR1 as SGDLS and CDR2 as YYNGEE. The CDR3 region is CASSVVGGNTGELFF. The CDR3 DNA follows: TGTGCCAGCAGCGTAGTCGGGGGGAACACCGGGGAGCTGTTTTTT.

V usage is TRBV3-1 (or the pseudogene TRBV3-2) and J usage is TRBJ1-6; tentatively, D is TRBD1 (6 bases). This CDR3 has 15 amino acids. The germline CDR1 and CDR2 sequences are LGHDT and YNNKEL (reference sequence). Trimming left V 0 bases short and J 9 bases short, with 12 bases between. This chain's CDR3 is CASSQDLGAVSPLHF. In nucleotides, the CDR3 is TGTGCCAGCAGCCAAGATTTGGGGGCTGTTTCACCCCTCCACTTT.

This clone was seen more than once but under ten times. The V gene is TRBV7-2, the J gene TRBJ1-4; no clear D. Germline V lookup: CDR1 SGHTA, CDR2 FQGNSA. CDR3 length: 18 amino acids. V dropped 2 bases and J dropped 0 bases, with 16 bases sitting between them. The CDR3, as DNA: TGTGCCAGCAGCTTAATCGGCATCCAGGCTGCAACTAATGAAAAACTGTTTTTT. This codes for CASSLIGIQAATNEKLFF.

The chain carries TRBV5-4 and TRBJ1-4; TRBD1 aligns across 7 bases. V lost 3 bases, J lost 7 bases, and 9 bases stayed unmatched. Germline values: CDR1 SGHNT, CDR2 YYREEE (reference sequence). CDR3 length equals 15 residues. Here the CDR3 DNA reads TGTGCCAGCAGCTGGGGGGACAGTAGAGGTGAAAAACTGTTTTTT. This gives the protein CASSWGDSRGEKLFF.

This clone was found a few times. The chain couples TRBV6-1 to TRBJ1-2, with D unresolved. The CDR3 sequence is 14 residues long. Per the germline V gene, CDR1 is MNHNS and CDR2 is SASEGT. V was shortened by 0 bases and J by 4 bases, with 9 bases between the two germline ends. CDR3 coding DNA: TGTGCCAGCAGTGAAGCCACACCCCGCTATGGCTACACCTTC. It specifies CASSEATPRYGYTF.

A few counts support this clone. V and J are TRBV6-6 and TRBJ1-6, with 7 bases fitting TRBD1. The V gene end was trimmed by 5 bases and the J gene end by 1 base; junction bases not matched to a gene: 8. This CDR3 has 17 amino acids. Germline V gives CDR1 MNHNY, CDR2 SVGAGI (reference sequence). The CDR3 sequence is CASSRTGVGSYNSPLHF. The CDR3 region has the DNA TGTGCCAGCAGTCGTACAGGGGTAGGATCCTATAATTCACCCCTCCACTTT.

The chain recombines TRBV7-2 with TRBJ1-6; D perhaps matches TRBD1 (6 bases). Trimming took off 5 bases at V and 8 bases at J, with 10 bases between the two ends. Germline values: CDR1 SGHTA, CDR2 FQGNSA. The CDR3 runs 13 residues. The CDR3 DNA reads as TGTGCCAGCAGCAACTACAGGGATTCACCCCTCCACTTT. Its protein is CASSNYRDSPLHF.

V gene TRBV7-2 combines with J gene TRBJ2-1, with 9 nucleotides matching TRBD2. The CDR3 spans 13 residues. The germline CDR1 and CDR2 sequences are SGHTA and FQGNSA. The DNA of the CDR3 is TGTGCGAGCGGGGGGATCTTAAACAATGAGCAGTTCTTC. This encodes CASGGILNNEQFF.

The chain combines TRBV5-1 with TRBJ2-5; a weak D match, TRBD2 (6 bases). From germline, CDR1 is SGHRS and CDR2 YFSETQ. The CDR3 runs to 13 residues. V lost 2 bases and J lost 10, with 15 bases in between. The DNA of the CDR3 is TGCGCCAGCAGCTTACCGGGAGCGAGCATCCAGTACTTC. Translation: CASSLPGASIQYF.

V is TRBV6-5 and J is TRBJ2-1, with TRBD2 matching 7 bases. The CDR3 is made up of 15 amino acids. CDR1 and CDR2 from the germline V gene are MNHEY and SVGAGI. The junction had 13 bases not matched to a gene; V was cut back by 7 bases and J by 7 bases. The CDR3 loop reads CASNPLREGRNEQFF. CDR3 DNA: TGTGCCAGCAACCCTCTGAGGGAGGGCCGGAATGAGCAGTTCTTC.

The chain couples TRBV7-9 to TRBJ1-2; the D gene is possibly TRBD1 (5 bases). The CDR3 has 15 residues. Germline V CDR1 and CDR2: SEHNR, FQNEAQ (reference sequence). The germline V and J ends were trimmed by 5 bases and 4 bases, with 17 bases remaining between them. In DNA, the CDR3 is TGTGCCAGCAGCCCAAGGGGCAGGGCTTCCTATGGCTACACCTTC. Translated, it gives CASSPRGRASYGYTF.

This clone turned up a few times. The chain employs TRBV5-1 and TRBJ2-7; perhaps TRBD2 as D (6 bases). Germline V CDR1 and CDR2: SGHRS, YFSETQ. The CDR3 totals 12 residues. The V gene lost 4 bases and the J gene lost 5 bases, with 10 bases spanning the gap. This CDR3 is CASSPGDDEQYF. The CDR3 region has the DNA TGCGCCAGCAGCCCGGGGGACGACGAGCAGTACTTC.

The chain joins TRBV5-1 to TRBJ1-1; D gene unclear. V dropped 1 base and J dropped 0 bases, with 10 bases sitting between them. This CDR3 has 15 amino acids. Germline CDR1 reads SGHRS; CDR2 reads YFSETQ. CDR3 coding DNA: TGCGCCAGCAGCTTGAGTCCGGGGATGAACACTGAAGCTTTCTTT. It codes for CASSLSPGMNTEAFF.

The chain uses TRBV15 and TRBJ2-1; 8 bases agree with TRBD1. This CDR3 region has 15 residues. V shed 5 bases, J shed 5 bases, and the junction held 8 bases outside the gene matches. Germline V gene sequence: CDR1 LNHNV, CDR2 YYDKDF (reference sequence). In nucleotides, the CDR3 is TGTGCCACCAGCGGGGGACAGGTTAAAGACAATGAGCAGTTCTTC. The encoded protein is CATSGGQVKDNEQFF.

The CDR3 protein is CASSPGLAGGTGELFF. The CDR3 bases are TGTGCCAGCAGCCCGGGACTAGCGGGGGGGACCGGGGAGCTGTTTTTT. The rearrangement links TRBV5-4 to TRBJ2-2; the match to TRBD2 covers 16 bases. Germline values: CDR1 SGHNT, CDR2 YYREEE (reference sequence). There are 16 residues in the CDR3. V trimming: 4 bases; J trimming: 5 bases; junction bases outside the gene matches: 2.

This clone was counted between two and nine times. The chain combines TRBV6-5 with TRBJ2-3, with a tentative D call TRBD2 (6 bases). CDR1 is MNHEY and CDR2 is SVGAGI in the germline V gene. Trimming shortened V by 3 bases and J by 5 bases, and 15 bases separated the two germline ends. The CDR3 extends over 15 amino acids. CDR3 amino acids: CASSYGGMIRDTQYF. CDR3 bases: TGTGCCAGCAGTTATGGGGGGATGATTCGAGATACGCAGTATTTT.

The chain links TRBV19 to TRBJ1-5, with TRBD1 matching 7 bases. CDR3 length: 15 amino acids. Germline CDR1 reads LNHDA; CDR2 reads SQIVND (reference sequence). J lost 2 bases, V lost 6 bases, and 7 bases had no gene match. This chain's CDR3 is CASRFDRVGNQPQHF. Here the CDR3 DNA reads TGTGCCAGTAGATTTGACAGGGTCGGCAATCAGCCCCAGCATTTT.

The chain combines TRBV5-1 with TRBJ1-4; TRBD1 agrees at 11 bases. The V gene's germline CDR1 is SGHRS and CDR2 YFSETQ. V lost 5 bases to trimming and J lost 10 bases; unmatched junction nucleotides: 7. This CDR3 spans 14 amino acids. CDR3: CASRRTGGSGKLFF. CDR3 DNA: TGCGCCAGCAGACGGACAGGGGGCAGTGGAAAACTGTTTTTT.

This chain links TRBV19 with TRBJ1-2; tentatively, D is TRBD1 (5 bases). The germline gives CDR1 LNHDA, CDR2 SQIVND (reference sequence). The CDR3 covers 12 residues. The V end lost 8 bases, the J end lost 1 base, and 8 bases lay between the germline ends. The CDR3 nucleotides read TGTGCCAGTGCGGGGGGTAACTATGGCTACACCTTC. Its translation is CASAGGNYGYTF.